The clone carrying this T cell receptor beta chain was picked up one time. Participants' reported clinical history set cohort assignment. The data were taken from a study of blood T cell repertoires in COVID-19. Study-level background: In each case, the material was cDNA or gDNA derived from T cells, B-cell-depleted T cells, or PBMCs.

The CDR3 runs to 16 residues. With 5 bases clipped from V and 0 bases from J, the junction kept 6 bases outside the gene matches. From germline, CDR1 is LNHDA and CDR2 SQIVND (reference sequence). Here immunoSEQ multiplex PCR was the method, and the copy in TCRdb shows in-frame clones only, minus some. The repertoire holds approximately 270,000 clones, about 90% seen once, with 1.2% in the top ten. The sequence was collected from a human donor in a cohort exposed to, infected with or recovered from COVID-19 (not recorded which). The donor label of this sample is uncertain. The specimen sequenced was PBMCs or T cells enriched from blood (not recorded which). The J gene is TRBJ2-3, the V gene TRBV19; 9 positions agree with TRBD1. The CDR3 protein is CASSPHGQGSTDTQYF. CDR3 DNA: TGTGCCAGTAGTCCCCACGGACAGGGGAGCACAGATACGCAGTATTTT.